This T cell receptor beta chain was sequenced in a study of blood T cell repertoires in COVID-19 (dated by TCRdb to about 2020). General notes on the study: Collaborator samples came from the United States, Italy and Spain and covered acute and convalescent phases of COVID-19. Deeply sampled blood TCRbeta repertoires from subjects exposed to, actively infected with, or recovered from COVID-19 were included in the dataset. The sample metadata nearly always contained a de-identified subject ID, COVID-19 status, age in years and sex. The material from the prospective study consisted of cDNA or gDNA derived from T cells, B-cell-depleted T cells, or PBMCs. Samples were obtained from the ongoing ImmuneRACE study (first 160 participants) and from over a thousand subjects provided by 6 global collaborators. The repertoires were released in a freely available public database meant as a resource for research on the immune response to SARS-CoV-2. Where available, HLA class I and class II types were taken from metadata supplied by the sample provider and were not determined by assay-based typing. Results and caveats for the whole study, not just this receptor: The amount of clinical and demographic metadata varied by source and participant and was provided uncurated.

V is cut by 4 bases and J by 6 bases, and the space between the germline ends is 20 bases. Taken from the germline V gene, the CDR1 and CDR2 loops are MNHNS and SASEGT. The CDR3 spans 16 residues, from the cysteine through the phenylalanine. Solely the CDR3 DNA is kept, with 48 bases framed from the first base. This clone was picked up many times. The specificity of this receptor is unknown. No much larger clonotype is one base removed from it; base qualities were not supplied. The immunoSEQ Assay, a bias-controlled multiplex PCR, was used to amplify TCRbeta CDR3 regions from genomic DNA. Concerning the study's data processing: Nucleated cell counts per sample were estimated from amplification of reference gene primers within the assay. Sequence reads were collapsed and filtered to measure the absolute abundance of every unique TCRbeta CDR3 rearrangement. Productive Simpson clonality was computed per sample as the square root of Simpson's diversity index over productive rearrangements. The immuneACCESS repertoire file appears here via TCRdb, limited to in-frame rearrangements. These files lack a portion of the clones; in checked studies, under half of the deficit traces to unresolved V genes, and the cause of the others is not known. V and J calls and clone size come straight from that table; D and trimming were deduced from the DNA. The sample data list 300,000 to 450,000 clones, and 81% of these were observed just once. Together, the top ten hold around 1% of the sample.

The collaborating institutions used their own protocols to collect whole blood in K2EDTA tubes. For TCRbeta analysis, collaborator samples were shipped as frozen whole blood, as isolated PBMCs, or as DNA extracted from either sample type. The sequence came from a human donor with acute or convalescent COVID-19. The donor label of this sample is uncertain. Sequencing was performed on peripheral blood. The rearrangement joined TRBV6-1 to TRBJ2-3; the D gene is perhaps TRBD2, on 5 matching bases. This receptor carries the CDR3 CASSVRGSGLGDTQYF. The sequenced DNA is TGTGCCAGCAGTGTTCGAGGGAGTGGATTAGGGGATACGCAGTATTTT.